This T cell receptor beta chain was found in a study of T cell responses to AZD1222 COVID-19 vaccine. This clone was found once. Antigen specificity is unknown. Sequencing used immunoSEQ multiplex PCR; TCRdb keeps in-frame clones, though not all of them. Seen here are hundreds of thousands of clones, 85% to 95% observed once, and the top ten hold roughly 0.5%. This CDR3 spans 11 amino acids. Trimming shortened V by 1 base and J by 9 bases, and 5 bases separated the two germline ends. Germline values: CDR1 SGHVS, CDR2 FQNEAQ. General study results and limits: An increase in Spike-specific TCR breadth and depth was observed after two AZD1222 doses. Researchers took repertoire samples only after the peak T cell response had come.

V usage is TRBV7-8 and J usage is TRBJ2-3, with a possible D match to TRBD1 (5 bases). Source: peripheral blood, taken 28 days after the second AZD1222 dose. The TCR originated in an adult who received the AZD1222 COVID-19 vaccine. CDR3 residues: CASSLEGTQYF. CDR3 coding DNA: TGTGCCAGCAGCTTAGAGGGGACGCAGTATTTT.